What follows is one T cell receptor beta chain and its context. Its specificity is not known. This sample includes further DNA sequences coding for the same CDR3. This CDR3 is built from 14 residues. J lost 6 bases, V lost 5 bases, and 5 bases had no gene match. Looked up from germline, CDR1 is SGHTA and CDR2 is FQGTGA. The sample originates from a study of beta chain features in type 1 diabetes. Study-wide results and limits: Within each of all four CD4+ subsets, Type 1 diabetes patients had TCRB CDR3s that were moderately but significantly shorter. Sampled from patients, naive, central memory and Treg TCRB repertoires appeared more similar than those sampled from healthy donors. In type 1 diabetes patients, VDJ junctions had fewer insertions; deletions at these junctions were more frequent.

The isolated RNA, all of it, was reverse transcribed, so expressed TCRB transcripts were what got sequenced. Naive, central memory and regulatory T cell samples came to a mean of approximately 3.57 million reads. Data came from immunoSEQ multiplex PCR; TCRdb stores just in-frame clones and leaves some out. The data hold about 160,000 clones, with around a tenth observed a single time. CD45RO/CCR7/CD25/CD127/CD95/CD27 staining was used to isolate CD4+ naive, central memory, regulatory and stem cell-like memory cells by sorting. The origin of this receptor is a man between 25 and 39 years old with type 1 diabetes. The chain joins TRBV7-3 to TRBJ2-3; 10 nucleotides line up with TRBD2. Sequences were obtained from central memory CD4+ T cells from blood. The CDR3 DNA reads TGTGCCAGCAGCCCGGGACTAGCGACCGATACGCAGTATTTT. Residues: CASSPGLATDTQYF. Variable domain in full (rest from reference TRBV7-3 and TRBJ2-3): GAGVSQTPSNKVTEKGKYVELRCDPISGHTALYWYRQSLGQGPEFLIYFQGTGAADDSGLPNDRFFAVRPEGSVSTLKIQRTERGDSAVYLCASSPGLATDTQYFGPGTRLTVL.